This paragraph covers one TCR beta chain sequence. Its antigen is not known. The data are from a study of monozygotic twins with inflammatory bowel disease. General study results and limits: Researchers report that IBD patients shared fewer clonotypes with others than healthy twins, especially amid disease activity.

UMIs with a 6-nucleotide sample barcode were added by template switching. TCRdb re-called the 5' RACE reads; one entry per CDR3 protein, DNA not given. The sample holds approximately 400,000 distinct CDR3 sequences. Germline CDR1 and CDR2: SGHDT and YYEEEE. CDR3 length: 15 residues. The chain joins TRBV5-6 to TRBJ2-2. Sequenced material: blood. This receptor was identified in a human donor with ulcerative colitis or Crohn's disease, or a healthy co-twin of an affected twin (not recorded which). CDR3 in amino acids: CASSLGSYNPGELFF.